This TCR beta chain came from a study of blood T cell repertoires in COVID-19. About the study: COVID-19 samples, acute and convalescent, were from the United States, Italy and Spain. Nucleic acid was either cDNA or gDNA, and it came from T cells, B-cell-depleted T cells, or PBMCs.

Trimming removed 3 bases from V and 0 bases from J, with 16 bases in between. This CDR3 comprises 17 residues. Per germline, CDR1 SGHTS and CDR2 YDEGEE. In the original analysis: By means of reference gene primer amplification, nucleated cell counts were estimated. Profiled with immunoSEQ multiplex PCR; TCRdb holds only in-frame clones, not every one. The D gene and trimming were derived from the DNA, and the V and J assignments and clone size from that table. The top ten clones hold over 2% of a sample with under 300,000 clones, more than 80% of them seen once. The sample comprised peripheral blood. This sequence joins TRBV5-8 and TRBJ1-5; D is perhaps TRBD1 (5 bases). The receptor was isolated from a man aged 30-40 years who had recovered from COVID-19. The CDR3 spells CASSSGHNAYSNQPQHF. The CDR3 nucleotides read TGTGCCAGCAGCTCCGGACACAATGCTTATAGCAATCAGCCCCAGCATTTT. Drawing the rest from reference TRBV5-8 and TRBJ1-5, the complete variable domain is EAGVTQSPTHLIKTRGQQATLRCSPISGHTSVYWYQQALGLGLQFLLWYDEGEERNRGNFPPRFSGRQFPNYSSELNVNALELEDSALYLCASSSGHNAYSNQPQHFGDGTRLSIL.